A single sample gave rise to the 26 T cell receptor beta chains below, sequenced in a study of identical twins. Each CDR3 protein is one row after TCRdb ran MiXCR on the 5' RACE reads. The data hold 600,000 to 700,000 distinct CDR3 sequences, with 21% observed a single time. In addition, the sample was reused for a study of T cells expressing NK-cell markers.

Sample: PBMCs. These receptors were obtained from a woman in her late teens or twenties in good health.

The chain is built from TRBV5-5 and TRBJ2-4; D may be TRBD1 or TRBD2 (5 bases each). CDR3 length equals 14 residues. The V and J ends lost 2 bases and 8 bases respectively, with 14 bases between them. The V gene's germline CDR1 is SGHKS and CDR2 YYEKEE (reference sequence). The CDR3 loop is CASSFTGKGDIQYF. The CDR3 coding sequence is TGTGCCAGCAGCTTTACGGGAAAAGGGGACATTCAGTACTTC.

Here the CDR3 DNA reads TGCGCCAGCAGCATCCAGGGGGCGCCGGGTGGCTACACCTTC. Residues: CASSIQGAPGGYTF. The chain employs TRBV5-1 and TRBJ1-2, with 8 bases fitting TRBD1. There are 14 residues in the CDR3. V shed 4 bases and J 7 bases; nucleotides not matched to a gene: 9. CDR1 SGHRS and CDR2 YFSETQ come from the germline V gene.

This clonotype has a handful of counts. The chain uses TRBV5-1 and TRBJ2-1; 10 nucleotides match TRBD2. Germline-derived CDR1 and CDR2 are SGHRS and YFSETQ. Trimming took 7 bases from V and 5 from J; bases not matched to a gene: 6. The CDR3 totals 14 residues. The CDR3 DNA is TGCGCCAGCGGCCCACTAGCGGGACACAATGAGCAGTTCTTC. It yields the protein CASGPLAGHNEQFF.

This clonotype was counted between two and nine times. The J gene is TRBJ2-1, the V gene TRBV10-3; D remains unclear. Per the germline V gene, CDR1 is ENHRY and CDR2 is SYGVKD. Trimming pared 3 bases from V and 9 bases from J, leaving 9 bases between. The CDR3 contains 12 residues. In DNA form, the CDR3 reads TGTGCCATCAGTGACATGGGTAGTGAGCAGTTCTTC. Amino acid sequence: CAISDMGSEQFF.

This clonotype appeared a few times. The V call is TRBV20-1, the J call TRBJ2-5, with 7 bases that match TRBD1. The CDR3 is 13 residues long. The germline gives CDR1 DFQATT, CDR2 SNEGSKA (reference sequence). The V and J ends lost 6 bases and 13 bases, in that order; junction bases with no gene match: 17. CDR3 region: CSALTGDTLGRYF. CDR3 coding DNA: TGCAGTGCCTTAACAGGGGACACTTTAGGGCGGTACTTC.

The rearrangement links TRBV6-2 or TRBV6-3 to TRBJ2-7, with 7 bases aligning to TRBD1. The ends lost 4 bases at V and 5 bases at J; junction bases unmatched: 8. From germline, CDR1 is MNHEY and CDR2 SVGEGT. The CDR3 length is 14 residues. The chain's CDR3 is CASSSMDRSNEQYF. CDR3 coding DNA: TGTGCCAGCAGTTCCATGGACAGGTCCAACGAGCAGTACTTC.

This clonotype appeared a few times. V gene TRBV25-1 combines with J gene TRBJ2-5; 10 nucleotides match TRBD2. The germline CDR1 and CDR2 sequences are MGHDK and SYGVNS. V shed 4 bases, J shed 1 base, and the junction held 3 bases outside the gene matches. The CDR3 has 15 residues. CDR3 sequence reads: CASSAERGGQETQYF. DNA of the CDR3: TGTGCCAGCAGTGCTGAGCGGGGGGGCCAAGAGACCCAGTACTTC.

There are a few counts of this clonotype. This sequence joins TRBV2 and TRBJ1-6, with D uncertain. The CDR3 totals 13 residues. Germline CDR1 SNHLY, CDR2 FYNNEI. Deletions cut 7 bases from V and 9 bases from J, with 13 bases between. This CDR3 is CASTILSRSPLHF. In DNA form, the CDR3 reads TGTGCCAGCACCATTCTCTCGCGTTCACCCCTCCACTTT.

This clonotype appeared many times. The rearrangement uses TRBV28 and TRBJ2-7; the D gene is possibly TRBD2 (5 bases). The V gene's germline CDR1 is MDHEN and CDR2 SYDVKM. The CDR3 is 15 residues long. Deletions cut 10 bases from V and 7 bases from J, with 26 bases between. The CDR3 here is CATSLLAAGRLEQYF. DNA of the CDR3: TGTGCCACCTCCCTCTTGGCGGCGGGCCGATTGGAGCAGTACTTC. Together with reference TRBV28 and TRBJ2-7, the CDR3 gives the full variable domain: DVKVTQSSRYLVKRTGEKVFLECVQDMDHENMFWYRQDPGLGLRLIYFSYDVKMKEKGDIPEGYSVSREKKERFSLILESASTNQTSMYLCATSLLAAGRLEQYFGPGTRLTVT.

This clonotype was seen only a few times. The chain couples TRBV29-1 to TRBJ2-3; perhaps TRBD2 as D (5 bases). The CDR3 sequence is 14 residues long. Germline CDR1 SQVTM, CDR2 ANQGSEA. The ends were cut back, 7 bases at V and 0 bases at J, with 14 bases in the middle. CDR3 amino acids: CSAEGRTSTDTQYF. Written as DNA, the CDR3 is TGCAGCGCCGAAGGACGGACTAGCACAGATACGCAGTATTTT.

V usage is TRBV2 and J usage is TRBJ2-7; no clear D. Germline CDR1 and CDR2: SNHLY and FYNNEI. V shed 6 bases and J shed 7 bases, with 13 bases lying between them. This CDR3 contains 12 residues. The DNA for the CDR3 is TGTGCCAGCAGGGTGGACGGCCTTGAGCAGTACTTC. Its protein product is CASRVDGLEQYF.

The V call is TRBV20-1, the J call TRBJ2-6, with D tentatively TRBD1 or TRBD2 (6 bases each). The CDR3 is made up of 13 amino acids. Germline assignment: CDR1 DFQATT and CDR2 SNEGSKA (reference sequence). Trimming shortened V by 6 bases and J by 8 bases, and 14 bases separated the two germline ends. This CDR3 is CSARGAGPNVLTF. CDR3 bases: TGCAGTGCGAGGGGGGCAGGGCCCAACGTCCTGACTTTC.

The J gene is TRBJ1-2, the V gene TRBV29-1, with 9 bases identical to TRBD1. Trimming at V came to 6 bases and at J to 7 bases, leaving 9 bases not matched to a gene. This CDR3 spans 13 amino acids. CDR1 is SQVTM, CDR2 ANQGSEA, per germline. CDR3: CSVLPGQGSGYTF. In DNA, the CDR3 is TGCAGCGTATTGCCGGGACAGGGTAGTGGCTACACCTTC.

This clonotype came up a few times. The J gene is TRBJ1-2, the V gene TRBV29-1; D perhaps matches TRBD1 (5 bases). The CDR3 loop spans 13 amino acids. Germline CDR1 reads SQVTM; CDR2 reads ANQGSEA. V was cut by 6 bases and J by 3 bases, with 14 bases left in between. In DNA, the CDR3 is TGCAGCGTAAAACAGGATTCGGACTATGGCTACACCTTC. As protein: CSVKQDSDYGYTF.

The chain is built from TRBV4-3 and TRBJ2-2; 8 nucleotides match TRBD2. The junction had 9 bases not matched to a gene; V was cut back by 8 bases and J by 1 base. This CDR3 contains 16 residues. From germline, CDR1 is LGHNA and CDR2 YSLEER. The CDR3: CASRPKLAVNTGELFF. In DNA form, the CDR3 reads TGCGCCAGCCGACCGAAACTAGCGGTGAACACCGGGGAGCTGTTTTTT.

The table lists this clonotype with a few counts. J is TRBJ2-1 and V is TRBV7-2; perhaps TRBD1 as D (6 bases). Trimming shortened V by 1 base and J by 12 bases, and 19 bases separated the two germline ends. There are 15 residues in the CDR3. The germline V gene encodes CDR1 SGHTA and CDR2 FQGNSA. Here the CDR3 DNA reads TGTGCCAGCAGCTTAGTAGGTAGCGCCCTGGGGGCGCAGTTCTTC. Amino acid sequence: CASSLVGSALGAQFF.

This clonotype occurred a few times. This chain connects TRBV6-5 to TRBJ2-3, with a tentative D call TRBD1 (6 bases). CDR3 length: 15 residues. Germline-derived CDR1 and CDR2 are MNHEY and SVGAGI. Trimming removed 0 bases at V and 2 bases at J, with 9 bases between. The CDR3 region is CASSYSGQLTDTQYF. The CDR3 DNA is TGTGCCAGCAGTTACTCAGGACAGCTCACAGATACGCAGTATTTT.

This clonotype was picked up many times. V and J are TRBV11-2 and TRBJ2-5; a possible D gene is TRBD2 (5 bases). This CDR3 contains 15 residues. The V end was cut by 1 base, the J end by 4 bases, with 13 bases between. CDR1 and CDR2 from the germline V gene are SGHAT and FQNNGV. CDR3 region: CASSLGGGWGETQYF. CDR3 nucleotide sequence: TGTGCCAGCAGCTTAGGAGGCGGGTGGGGAGAGACCCAGTACTTC.

This clonotype was counted only a few times. The chain recombines TRBV12-3 or TRBV12-4 with TRBJ2-5, with D maybe TRBD2 (6 bases). This CDR3 region has 17 residues. Trimming stripped 5 bases from V and 4 bases from J, with 23 bases between. The CDR3 coding sequence is TGTGCCAGCAGTCAAAATGCCGGAGCTTGGGGAGGAGAGACCCAGTACTTC. It specifies CASSQNAGAWGGETQYF.

The rearrangement uses TRBV12-3 or TRBV12-4 and TRBJ2-3; 8 bases agree with TRBD2. The V and J ends lost 4 bases and 2 bases, in that order; junction bases with no gene match: 11. The CDR3 length is 17 residues. The CDR3 here is CASSSLLAEFDTDTQYF. The CDR3 region has the DNA TGTGCCAGCAGTTCTTTACTAGCGGAGTTCGACACAGATACGCAGTATTTT.

In its sample, this clonotype was seen a few times. This chain joins TRBV11-1 and TRBJ2-7; TRBD1 or TRBD2 may be the D gene (5 bases each). Trimming left V 1 base short and J 0 bases short, with 19 bases between. Germline values: CDR1 SGHAT, CDR2 FQDESV (reference sequence). CDR3 size: 18 residues. The CDR3 bases are TGTGCCAGCAGCTTAGGTTACTCCGGGAAGGGGATCTCCTACGAGCAGTACTTC. This gives the protein CASSLGYSGKGISYEQYF.

DNA of the CDR3: TGTGCCAGCAGCTTAGGGGCGACAGTCACCGGGGAGCTGTTTTTT. Its protein product is CASSLGATVTGELFF. This sequence joins TRBV13 and TRBJ2-2; TRBD1 is a possible D gene (5 bases). The germline CDR1 and CDR2 sequences are PRHDT and FYEKMQ (reference sequence). This CDR3 region has 15 residues. V was trimmed by 0 bases and J by 4 bases, leaving 9 bases between them.

This clonotype has ten or more counts. The chain joins TRBV21-1 to TRBJ2-7; no DNA check was done on the table's D call, TRBD1. TRBV21-1 represents a pseudogene. The CDR3 spans 17 residues. The CDR3 is CASIRGAMDRESSEQYF. As DNA, the CDR3 is TGTGCCAGCATCAGGGGGGCTATGGACAGGGAAAGTAGCGAGCAGTACTTC.

This clonotype has more than one count but fewer than ten. The gene calls are TRBV20-1 and TRBJ2-3; D remains unclear. The CDR3 extends over 12 amino acids. V lost 3 bases to trimming and J lost 4 bases, with 8 bases between them. The germline gives CDR1 DFQATT, CDR2 SNEGSKA (reference sequence). In nucleotides, the CDR3 is TGCAGTGCTAGGGTCAGCCCAGATACGCAGTATTTT. Its translation is CSARVSPDTQYF.

The V call is TRBV4-3, the J call TRBJ2-2; 9 positions match TRBD2. The germline V gene has CDR1 LGHNA and CDR2 YSLEER. The J segment lost 7 bases and the V segment lost 1 base, leaving 10 bases of the junction unmatched. This CDR3 region has 17 residues. CDR3 amino acids: CASSQGGSSGIDGELFF. The CDR3 DNA follows: TGCGCCAGCAGCCAAGGAGGCTCTAGCGGGATCGACGGGGAGCTGTTTTTT.

This clonotype has at least ten counts. CDR3 nucleotides: TGCGCCAGCAGCCAAGGGGTCAGGGGTAACGAGCAGTACTTC. It encodes CASSQGVRGNEQYF. The chain recombines TRBV4-1 with TRBJ2-7; a possible D gene is TRBD1 (6 bases). This CDR3 is 14 amino acids long. Germline CDR1 reads MGHRA; CDR2 reads YSYEKL. V gave up 1 base and J gave up 5 bases, with 12 bases separating them.